Sequencing of this T cell receptor (beta chain) was carried out in a study of T cells in Graves' hyperthyroidism and ophthalmopathy. Based on clinical symptoms, serum thyroxine and TRAb, thyroid ultrasound and orbital computed tomography, diagnoses were reached. Using RNA transcripts as the source, TCR beta CDR3 regions were amplified. The HTBI primer set drove a first-round RT-PCR of the TCR CDR3. TCRdb re-analysed the multiplex PCR reads in MiXCR, keeping a single row per CDR3 protein. The data show about 480,000 distinct CDR3 sequences, with under 25% seen just once and under 55% held by the top ten. On this clonotype: Antigen specificity is unknown.

Notes on the study in general: With a median lead of approximately six months before onset, the model predicted ophthalmopathy.

The CDR3 sequence is 14 residues long. In germline, CDR1 is SGHRS, CDR2 YFSETQ. V dropped 0 bases and J dropped 8 bases, with 14 bases sitting between them. The sequenced sample consisted of blood. The J gene is TRBJ1-1, the V gene TRBV5-1; D ambiguous. This TCR was sampled from a woman in her seventies with Graves' ophthalmopathy. This CDR3 is CASSLGSGLMEAFF. In DNA, the CDR3 is TGCGCCAGCAGCTTGGGGAGCGGACTCATGGAAGCTTTCTTT. Complete variable domain (other parts from reference TRBV5-1 and TRBJ1-1): KAGVTQTPRYLIKTRGQQVTLSCSPISGHRSVSWYQQTPGQGLQFLFEYFSETQRNKGNFPGRFSGRQFSNSRSEMNVSTLELGDSALYLCASSLGSGLMEAFFGQGTRLTVV.